This T cell receptor (beta chain) emerged from a study of cytomegalovirus exposure and HLA in healthy donors. Findings of the study overall: The HLA-A and HLA-B alleles of most subjects were reportedly predicted accurately from TCR beta sequences.

Concerning this clone: Its specificity is unknown.

The PCR used 60 Vbeta and 13 Jbeta primers. TCRdb keeps only in-frame clones here, not all; method: immunoSEQ multiplex PCR. The profile shows about 57,000 clones, 70% to 85% of them singletons. The sequenced material came from PBMCs. The origin of this receptor is a woman under 40 in good health and CMV-seronegative.

The CDR3 is CASKTGGATQYF. For the CDR3, the DNA is TGTGCCAGCAAAACAGGGGGCGCGACCCAGTACTTC. The chain joins TRBV19 to TRBJ2-5; 9 bases match TRBD1. Germline V gene data show CDR1 as LNHDA and CDR2 as SQIVND (reference sequence). V dropped 9 bases and J dropped 7; count of bases not matched to a gene: 6. CDR3 length: 12 amino acids.